This record looks at one TCR beta chain sequence and its context. Authors' processing steps: Quantification of nucleated cells was approximated via reference gene primer amplification. Method: immunoSEQ multiplex PCR; TCRdb's copy keeps in-frame clones and lacks some. V and J calls and clone size are given by that table; D and trimming were obtained from the DNA. The table lists about 310,000 clones, 80% to 90% of them singletons. The data belong to a study of blood T cell repertoires in COVID-19. Study-wide context: Samples taken during acute and convalescent COVID-19 were collected in the United States, Italy and Spain. T cells, B-cell-depleted T cells, or PBMCs provided the cDNA or gDNA that served as material.

The length of the CDR3 is 16 residues. The V gene lost 3 bases and the J gene lost 2 bases, with 15 bases spanning the gap. This chain uses TRBV5-7 with TRBJ1-5, with D possibly being TRBD1 (5 bases). TRBV5-7 is known as an ORF, though its function is uncertain. Specimen: peripheral blood. The TCR comes from a man over 45 with active or convalescent COVID-19. In DNA form, the CDR3 reads TGTGCCAGCAGCTCCGTCAAAGGGGCAGGCAATCAGCCCCAGCATTTT. It specifies CASSSVKGAGNQPQHF.